Below are 13 T cell receptor beta chains sequenced from a single sample in a study of cytomegalovirus exposure and HLA in healthy donors. The PCR had 60 Vbeta and 13 Jbeta primers. Assay: immunoSEQ multiplex PCR; the TCRdb copy retains only in-frame clones and omits some. The sample holds approximately 180,000 clones, about 80% seen once. Sequenced: PBMCs. Receptor source: a woman under 40 in good health and CMV-seronegative.

The rearrangement joins TRBV2 to TRBJ1-5; TRBD1 is a possible D gene (5 bases). The V end was cut by 7 bases, the J end by 4 bases, with 14 bases between. Germline CDR1 SNHLY, CDR2 FYNNEI. The CDR3 runs to 14 residues. The CDR3 nucleotides read TGTGCCAGCAACTACAGGAGCTTGAATCAGCCCCAGCATTTT. Amino acid sequence: CASNYRSLNQPQHF.

The chain recombines TRBV28 with TRBJ2-1, with 12 bases lining up with TRBD2. V shed 6 bases and J 10 bases; nucleotides not matched to a gene: 10. The germline V gene has CDR1 MDHEN and CDR2 SYDVKM. This CDR3 contains 15 residues. CDR3: CASSLRSSGGDEQFF. For the CDR3, the DNA is TGTGCCAGCAGCCTGCGGTCTAGCGGGGGGGACGAGCAGTTCTTC.

Turning to this clone: Mismatch with germline at one junction end may stem from a read error. The chain has TRBV28 and TRBJ2-6; tentative D call: TRBD2 (7 bases). CDR3 size: 17 residues. From germline, CDR1 is MDHEN and CDR2 SYDVKM. The CDR3 region is CASLSHAGAPGANGLTF. In DNA form, the CDR3 reads TGTGCCAGCCTTAGCCACGCGGGGGCTCCTGGGGCCAACGGCCTGACTTTC. Filled out from reference TRBV28 and TRBJ2-6, the complete variable domain reads DVKVTQSSRYLVKRTGEKVFLECVQDMDHENMFWYRQDPGLGLRLIYFSYDVKMKEKGDIPEGYSVSREKKERFSLILESASTNQTSMYLCASLSHAGAPGANGLTFGAGSRLTVL.

This sequence joins TRBV11-2 and TRBJ1-6; D is possibly TRBD1 (5 bases). Germline V gene data show CDR1 as SGHAT and CDR2 as FQNNGV. V lost 9 bases to trimming and J lost 9 bases, with 18 bases between them. The CDR3 spans 14 residues. CDR3 loop: CASRSGQGGSPLHF. Here the CDR3 DNA reads TGTGCCAGTAGATCAGGGCAGGGCGGTTCACCCCTCCACTTT.

This clone was seen only a few times. This chain connects TRBV5-4 to TRBJ2-1, with D maybe TRBD2 (5 bases). V was cut by 4 bases and J by 4 bases, with 15 bases left in between. Germline V gene lookup returns CDR1 SGHNT and CDR2 YYREEE (reference sequence). The CDR3 is made up of 15 amino acids. The CDR3 nucleotides are TGTGCCAGCAGCGGCGGCACAGCGGAATACAATGAGCAGTTCTTC. Translated: CASSGGTAEYNEQFF. The whole variable domain, remainder taken from reference TRBV5-4 and TRBJ2-1, is ETGVTQSPTHLIKTRGQQVTLRCSSQSGHNTVSWYQQALGQGPQFIFQYYREEENGRGNFPPRFSGLQFPNYSSELNVNALELDDSALYLCASSGGTAEYNEQFFGPGTRLTVL.

The genes are TRBV7-9 and TRBJ2-4, with 10 bases identical to TRBD1. The trim removed 5 bases at V and 5 bases at J, leaving 3 bases unmatched. Germline CDR1 and CDR2: SEHNR and FQNEAQ (reference sequence). The CDR3 consists of 14 residues. The CDR3 DNA reads TGTGCCAGCAGCGTCGGGACAGGGGAAAACATTCAGTACTTC. As protein: CASSVGTGENIQYF.

The chain joins TRBV27 to TRBJ1-2; D remains ambiguous. The CDR3 is made up of 13 amino acids. Germline V CDR1 and CDR2: MNHEY, SMNVEV (reference sequence). Trimming shortened V by 2 bases and J by 2 bases, and 6 bases separated the two germline ends. The CDR3 nucleotides read TGTGCCAGCAGTTTAACCCGGAACTATGGCTACACCTTC. It codes for CASSLTRNYGYTF.

This clone was seen a single time. The chain couples TRBV5-6 to TRBJ1-2; D gene uncertain. The CDR3 spans 16 residues. V was clipped by 4 bases and J by 1 base, with 17 bases between them. The germline gives CDR1 SGHDT, CDR2 YYEEEE. CDR3 nucleotides: TGTGCCAGCAGCCCTCCGGTGCAATCTCTTAACTATGGCTACACCTTC. As protein: CASSPPVQSLNYGYTF. The full variable domain, completed using reference TRBV5-6 and TRBJ1-2, is DAGVTQSPTHLIKTRGQQVTLRCSPKSGHDTVSWYQQALGQGPQFIFQYYEEEERQRGNFPDRFSGHQFPNYSSELNVNALLLGDSALYLCASSPPVQSLNYGYTFGSGTRLTVV.

This chain uses TRBV28 with TRBJ2-2; TRBD1 might be the D (6 bases). Germline V gene sequence: CDR1 MDHEN, CDR2 SYDVKM. V lost 2 bases and J lost 4, with 14 bases in between. This CDR3 spans 16 amino acids. The CDR3: CASSLRQGGGTGELFF. The CDR3 DNA reads TGTGCCAGCAGTTTACGCCAAGGGGGTGGCACCGGGGAGCTGTTTTTT.

The chain carries TRBV28 and TRBJ2-4; a weak D match, TRBD2 (6 bases). CDR1 is MDHEN, CDR2 SYDVKM, per germline. V lost 1 base and J 7 bases, leaving 11 bases between the germline ends. The CDR3 extends over 14 amino acids. As DNA, the CDR3 is TGTGCCAGCAGTTTATCGAGTGGAGGGAACATTCAGTACTTC. It codes for CASSLSSGGNIQYF.

This clone occurred a few times. The V and J genes are TRBV10-3 and TRBJ2-5; TRBD1 agrees at 7 bases. The CDR3 extends over 14 amino acids. J lost 2 bases, V lost 6 bases, and 6 bases had no gene match. Germline CDR1 and CDR2: ENHRY and SYGVKD. DNA of the CDR3: TGTGCCATCAGCCAGGGACAGACGCAAGAGACCCAGTACTTC. This encodes CAISQGQTQETQYF.

This rearrangement joins TRBV19 to TRBJ2-7; 11 nucleotides align to TRBD2. Trimming cost V 9 bases and J 6 bases; bases outside gene matches: 4. CDR3 length equals 12 residues. Germline-derived CDR1 and CDR2 are LNHDA and SQIVND (reference sequence). CDR3 sequence reads: CASRGLAGEQYF. The CDR3 DNA reads TGTGCCAGCCGAGGACTAGCGGGCGAGCAGTACTTC.

The chain combines TRBV2 with TRBJ2-5; 11 nucleotides align to TRBD2. CDR3 length: 18 residues. V trimming: 11 bases; J trimming: 1 base; junction bases outside the gene matches: 18. Germline CDR1 SNHLY, CDR2 FYNNEI. The CDR3 DNA sequence: TGTGCCCCGAAGCAGCCCCGGGCTAGCGGGGGGACCCAAGAGACCCAGTACTTC. As protein: CAPKQPRASGGTQETQYF.